This TCR beta chain is drawn from a study of shared clonotypes between healthy human individuals. This clone was seen once. The CDR3 has 15 amino acids. Germline V gene data show CDR1 as KGHSH and CDR2 as LQKENI. Trimming pared 3 bases from V and 0 bases from J, leaving 9 bases between. Assay: immunoSEQ multiplex PCR; the TCRdb copy retains only in-frame clones and omits some. The repertoire includes over a million clones, about 98% of them detected once, and approximately 0.44% sits in the top ten. The sample taken for sequencing was naive CD4+ T cells sorted from blood. The subset was: CD45RA+ positively selected. The chain combines TRBV18 with TRBJ2-1; D is possibly TRBD2 (5 bases). This TCR was sampled from a young man in good health. CDR3 sequence (DNA): TGTGCCAGCTCACCGGCGGGCTACTCCTACAATGAGCAGTTCTTC. This codes for CASSPAGYSYNEQFF.